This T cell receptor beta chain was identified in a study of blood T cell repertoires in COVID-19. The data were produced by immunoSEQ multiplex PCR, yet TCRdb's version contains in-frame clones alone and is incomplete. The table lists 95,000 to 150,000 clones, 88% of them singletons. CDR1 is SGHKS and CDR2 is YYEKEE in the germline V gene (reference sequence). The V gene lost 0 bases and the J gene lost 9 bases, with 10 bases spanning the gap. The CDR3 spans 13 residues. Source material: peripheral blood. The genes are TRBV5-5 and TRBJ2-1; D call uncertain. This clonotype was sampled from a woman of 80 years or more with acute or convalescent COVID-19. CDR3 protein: CASSLAAITEQFF. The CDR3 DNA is TGTGCCAGCAGCTTGGCCGCTATTACTGAGCAGTTCTTC.